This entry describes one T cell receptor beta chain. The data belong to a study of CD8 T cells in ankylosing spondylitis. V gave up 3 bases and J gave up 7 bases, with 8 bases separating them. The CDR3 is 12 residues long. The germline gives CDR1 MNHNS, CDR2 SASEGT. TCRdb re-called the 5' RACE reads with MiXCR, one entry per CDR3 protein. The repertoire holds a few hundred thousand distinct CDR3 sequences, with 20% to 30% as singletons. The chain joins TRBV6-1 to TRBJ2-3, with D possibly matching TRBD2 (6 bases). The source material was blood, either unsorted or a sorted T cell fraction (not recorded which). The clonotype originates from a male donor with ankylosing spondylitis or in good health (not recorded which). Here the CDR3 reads CASSDGRYTQYF. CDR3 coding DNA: TGTGCCAGCAGTGACGGGAGATATACGCAGTATTTT.